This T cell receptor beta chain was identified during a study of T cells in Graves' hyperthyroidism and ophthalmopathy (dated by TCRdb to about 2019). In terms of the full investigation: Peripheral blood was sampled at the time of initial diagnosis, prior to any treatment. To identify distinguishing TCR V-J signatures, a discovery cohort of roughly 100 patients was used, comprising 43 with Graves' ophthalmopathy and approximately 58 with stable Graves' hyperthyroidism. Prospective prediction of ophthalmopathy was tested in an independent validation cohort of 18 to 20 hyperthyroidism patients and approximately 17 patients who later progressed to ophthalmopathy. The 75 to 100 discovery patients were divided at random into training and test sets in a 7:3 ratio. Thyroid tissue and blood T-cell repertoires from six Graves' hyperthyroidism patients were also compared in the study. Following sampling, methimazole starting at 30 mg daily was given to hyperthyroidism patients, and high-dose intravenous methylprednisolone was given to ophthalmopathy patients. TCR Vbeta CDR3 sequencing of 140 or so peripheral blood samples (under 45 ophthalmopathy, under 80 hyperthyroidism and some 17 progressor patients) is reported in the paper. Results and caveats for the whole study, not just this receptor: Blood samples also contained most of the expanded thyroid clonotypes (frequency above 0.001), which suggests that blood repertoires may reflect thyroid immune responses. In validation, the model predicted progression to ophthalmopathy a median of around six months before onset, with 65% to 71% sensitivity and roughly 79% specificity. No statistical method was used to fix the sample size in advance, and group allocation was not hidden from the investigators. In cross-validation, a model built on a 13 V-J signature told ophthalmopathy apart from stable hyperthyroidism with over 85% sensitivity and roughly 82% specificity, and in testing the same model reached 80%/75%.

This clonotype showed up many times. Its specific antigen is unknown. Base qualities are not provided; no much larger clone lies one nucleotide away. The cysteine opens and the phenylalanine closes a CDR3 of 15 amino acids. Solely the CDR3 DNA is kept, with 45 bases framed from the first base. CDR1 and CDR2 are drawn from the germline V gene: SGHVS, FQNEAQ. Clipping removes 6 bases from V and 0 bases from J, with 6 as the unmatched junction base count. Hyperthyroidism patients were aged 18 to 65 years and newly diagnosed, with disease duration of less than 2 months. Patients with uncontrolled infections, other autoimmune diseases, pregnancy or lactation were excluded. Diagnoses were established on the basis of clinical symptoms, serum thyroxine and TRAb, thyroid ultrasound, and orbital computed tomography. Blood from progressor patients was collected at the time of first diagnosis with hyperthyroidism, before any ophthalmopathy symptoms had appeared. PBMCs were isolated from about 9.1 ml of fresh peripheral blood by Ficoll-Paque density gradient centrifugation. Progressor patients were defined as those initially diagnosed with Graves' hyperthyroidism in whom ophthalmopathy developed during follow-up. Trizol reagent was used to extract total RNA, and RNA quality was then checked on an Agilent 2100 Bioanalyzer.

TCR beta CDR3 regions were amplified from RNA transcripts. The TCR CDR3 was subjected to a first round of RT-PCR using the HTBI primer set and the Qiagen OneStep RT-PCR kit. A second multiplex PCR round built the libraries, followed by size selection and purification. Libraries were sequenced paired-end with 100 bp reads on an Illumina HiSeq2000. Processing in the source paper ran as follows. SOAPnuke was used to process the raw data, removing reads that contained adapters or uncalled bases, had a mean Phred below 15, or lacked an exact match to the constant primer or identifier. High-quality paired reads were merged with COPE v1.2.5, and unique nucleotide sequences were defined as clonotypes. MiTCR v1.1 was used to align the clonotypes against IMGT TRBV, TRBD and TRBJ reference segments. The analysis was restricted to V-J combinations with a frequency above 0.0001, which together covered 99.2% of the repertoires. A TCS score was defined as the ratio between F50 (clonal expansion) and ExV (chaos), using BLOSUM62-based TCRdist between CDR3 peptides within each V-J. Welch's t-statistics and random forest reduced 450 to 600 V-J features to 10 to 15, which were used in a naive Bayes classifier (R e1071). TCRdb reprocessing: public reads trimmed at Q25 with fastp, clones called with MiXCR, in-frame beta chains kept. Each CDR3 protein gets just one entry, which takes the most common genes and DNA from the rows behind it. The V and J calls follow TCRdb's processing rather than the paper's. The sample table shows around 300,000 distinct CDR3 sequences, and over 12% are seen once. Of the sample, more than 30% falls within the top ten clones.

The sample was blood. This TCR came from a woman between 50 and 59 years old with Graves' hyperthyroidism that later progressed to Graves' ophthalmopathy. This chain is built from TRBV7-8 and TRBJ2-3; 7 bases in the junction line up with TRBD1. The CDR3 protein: CASSPRQGSTDTQYF. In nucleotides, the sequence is TGTGCCAGCAGTCCCCGACAGGGTAGCACAGATACGCAGTATTTT.